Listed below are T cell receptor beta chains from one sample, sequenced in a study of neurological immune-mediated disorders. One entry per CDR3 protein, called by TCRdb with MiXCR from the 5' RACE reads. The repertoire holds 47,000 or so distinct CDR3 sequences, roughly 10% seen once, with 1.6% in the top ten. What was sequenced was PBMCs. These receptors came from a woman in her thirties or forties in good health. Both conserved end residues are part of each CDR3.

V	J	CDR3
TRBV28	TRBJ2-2	CASGRTSGKNTGELFF
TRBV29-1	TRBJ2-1	CSVGGVHNEQFF
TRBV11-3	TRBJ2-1	CASSLDPGANEQFF
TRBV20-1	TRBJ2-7	CSAPTLTRGSYEQYF
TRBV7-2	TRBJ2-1	CASSRQGTYNEQFF
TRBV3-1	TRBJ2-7	CASSQRFSSRTLYEQYF
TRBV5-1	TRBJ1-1	CASSLEINHRVTTEAFF
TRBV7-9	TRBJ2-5	CASSAGLASQETQYF
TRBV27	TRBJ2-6	CASSVRLGANVLTF
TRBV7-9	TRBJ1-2	CASSLEHSGGVYGYTF
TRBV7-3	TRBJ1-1	CASSLNGVEAFF
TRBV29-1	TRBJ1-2	CSVEARNYGYTF
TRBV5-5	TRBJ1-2	CASSSQGDGYTF
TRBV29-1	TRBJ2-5	CSVEARREPQETQYF
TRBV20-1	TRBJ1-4	CSAQAPGQGEGKLFF
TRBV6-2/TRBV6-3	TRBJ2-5	CASSTWDSQEIHYF
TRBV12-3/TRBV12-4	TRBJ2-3	CASSSHGGTPGDTQYF
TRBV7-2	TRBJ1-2	CASSAPGQGHYGYTF
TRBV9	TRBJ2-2	CASSEGTALGGELFF
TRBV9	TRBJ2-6	CASSVGTSGRLSGANVLTF
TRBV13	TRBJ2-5	CASGPSTQETLYF
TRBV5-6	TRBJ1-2	CASSPRRAGGYTF
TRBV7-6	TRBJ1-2	CASSHPGAGYTF
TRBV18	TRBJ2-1	CASAWTIGAFVF
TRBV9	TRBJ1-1	CASSVGHMNTEAFF
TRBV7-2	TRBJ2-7	CASSLAGGVSYEQYF
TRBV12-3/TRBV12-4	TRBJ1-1	CASSPTTALNTEAFF
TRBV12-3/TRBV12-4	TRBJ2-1	CASSLGQFDNEQFF
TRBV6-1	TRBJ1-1	CASRVQGAYVNTEAFF
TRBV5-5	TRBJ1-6	CASSENRGHSPLHF
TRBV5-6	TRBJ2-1	CASSRPTGGQFF
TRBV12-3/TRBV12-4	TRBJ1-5	CASTWDHYQPQHF
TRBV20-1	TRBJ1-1	CSARDAQGQFGTEAFF
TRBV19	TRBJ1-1	CASRSPRGAEAFF
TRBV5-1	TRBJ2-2	CASSVQLAGGGTGELFF
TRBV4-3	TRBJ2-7	CASSQSGQGSLYEQYF
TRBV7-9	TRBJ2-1	CASSSGLAGSYNEQFF
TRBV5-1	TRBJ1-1	CASSTVSPGTGISMNTEAFF
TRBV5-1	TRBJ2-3	CASSWGLAGPTDTQYF
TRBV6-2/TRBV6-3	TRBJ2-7	CASSSRGGSYEQYF